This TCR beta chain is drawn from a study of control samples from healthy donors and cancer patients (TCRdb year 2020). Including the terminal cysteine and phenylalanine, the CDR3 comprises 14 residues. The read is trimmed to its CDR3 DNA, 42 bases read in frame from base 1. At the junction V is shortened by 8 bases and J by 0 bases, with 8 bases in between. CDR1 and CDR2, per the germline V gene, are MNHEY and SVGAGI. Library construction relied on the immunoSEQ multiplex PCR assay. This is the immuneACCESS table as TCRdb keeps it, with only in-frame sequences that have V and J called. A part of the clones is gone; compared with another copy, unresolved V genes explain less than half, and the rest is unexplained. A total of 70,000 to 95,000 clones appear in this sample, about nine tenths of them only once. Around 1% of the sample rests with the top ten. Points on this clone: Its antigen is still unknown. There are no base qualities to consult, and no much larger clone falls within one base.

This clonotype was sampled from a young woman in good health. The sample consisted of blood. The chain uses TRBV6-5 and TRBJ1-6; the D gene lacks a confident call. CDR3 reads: CASGQSSYNSPLHF. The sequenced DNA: TGTGCCAGCGGGCAGAGCTCCTATAATTCACCCCTCCACTTT.